A single sample gave rise to the 32 T cell receptor beta chains below, sequenced in a study of blood T cell repertoires in COVID-19. Sequenced by immunoSEQ multiplex PCR; TCRdb stores in-frame clones only, minus some. This table holds about 30,000 clones, approximately 86% found once. Sequencing was performed on peripheral blood. The receptors come from a human donor in a cohort sampled during active COVID-19.

This chain uses TRBV7-8 with TRBJ2-7; 9 bases align to TRBD2. Germline values: CDR1 SGHVS, CDR2 FQNEAQ. CDR3 size: 15 residues. J lost 3 bases, V lost 5 bases, and 8 bases had no gene match. The DNA of the CDR3 is TGTGCCAGCAGCCCGCGGGAGGGGATAGGCTACGAGCAGTACTTC. Translation: CASSPREGIGYEQYF.

This rearrangement joins TRBV18 to TRBJ1-4; the match to TRBD1 covers 8 bases. The CDR3 extends over 13 amino acids. Unmatched junction bases numbered 0, after V lost 4 bases and J lost 5 bases. Per germline, CDR1 KGHSH and CDR2 LQKENI. CDR3: CASSRDRNEKLFF. Written as DNA, the CDR3 is TGTGCCAGCTCACGGGACAGGAATGAAAAACTGTTTTTT.

This rearrangement joins TRBV7-9 to TRBJ1-2; 10 nucleotides align to TRBD1. This CDR3 has 14 residues. Germline V lookup: CDR1 SEHNR, CDR2 FQNEAQ (reference sequence). V lost 5 bases, J lost 4 bases, and 4 bases stayed unmatched. This CDR3 reads CASSLTGGVYGYTF. The CDR3 nucleotides read TGTGCCAGCAGCCTGACAGGGGGCGTCTATGGCTACACCTTC.

CDR3 sequence: CASSRTGGNTGELFF. In DNA form, the CDR3 reads TGCGCCAGCAGCCGTACAGGGGGAAACACCGGGGAGCTGTTTTTT. This rearrangement joins TRBV4-1 to TRBJ2-2; 8 bases align to TRBD1. The CDR3 is 15 residues long. Germline assignment: CDR1 MGHRA and CDR2 YSYEKL. V gave up 4 bases and J gave up 2 bases; unmatched junction bases: 3.

This chain uses TRBV7-9 with TRBJ2-3; TRBD2 matches 13 bases. Germline loops: CDR1 SEHNR, CDR2 FQNEAQ (reference sequence). The CDR3 has 19 amino acids. J lost 2 bases, V lost 5 bases, and 13 bases had no gene match. This chain's CDR3 is CASSGLGLAGDLPTDTQYF. CDR3 DNA: TGTGCCAGCAGCGGCCTTGGACTAGCGGGGGATCTGCCCACAGATACGCAGTATTTT.

V gene TRBV7-3 combines with J gene TRBJ2-1; the match to TRBD2 covers 7 bases. Trimming took 1 base from V and 4 from J; bases not matched to a gene: 4. Germline V gene sequence: CDR1 SGHTA, CDR2 FQGTGA. The CDR3 covers 15 residues. The CDR3 region is CASSLMAGDYNEQFF. The CDR3 DNA is TGTGCCAGCAGCTTAATGGCGGGGGATTACAATGAGCAGTTCTTC. Variable domain in full (rest from reference TRBV7-3 and TRBJ2-1): GAGVSQTPSNKVTEKGKYVELRCDPISGHTALYWYRQSLGQGPEFLIYFQGTGAADDSGLPNDRFFAVRPEGSVSTLKIQRTERGDSAVYLCASSLMAGDYNEQFFGPGTRLTVL.

V is TRBV5-1 and J is TRBJ1-1; D is ambiguous. CDR3 length equals 15 residues. Trimming pared 4 bases from V and 3 bases from J, leaving 16 bases between. Germline V CDR1 and CDR2: SGHRS, YFSETQ. CDR3: CASSGTQVFHTEAFF. For the CDR3, the DNA is TGCGCCAGCAGCGGAACGCAGGTATTTCACACTGAAGCTTTCTTT.

The chain links TRBV7-8 to TRBJ1-1, with a weak D call TRBD1 (5 bases). V was pared by 3 bases and J by 4 bases, with 9 bases between. This CDR3 region has 13 residues. Germline V gene sequence: CDR1 SGHVS, CDR2 FQNEAQ. The CDR3 bases are TGTGCCAGCAGCTTCAGGGTGGTCACTGAAGCTTTCTTT. Amino acid sequence: CASSFRVVTEAFF.

The CDR3 sequence: CASSRDSPETQYF. CDR3 nucleotide sequence: TGTGCCAGCAGCAGGGACAGCCCAGAGACCCAGTACTTC. The rearrangement joins TRBV7-8 to TRBJ2-5; 7 bases fit TRBD1. The CDR3 length is 13 residues. The germline V gene has CDR1 SGHVS and CDR2 FQNEAQ. The V segment lost 5 bases and the J segment 4 bases; nucleotides outside the gene matches: 4.

This chain joins TRBV25-1 and TRBJ2-3, with 10 bases aligning to TRBD2. The CDR3 consists of 18 residues. The germline V gene has CDR1 MGHDK and CDR2 SYGVNS. V dropped 1 base and J dropped 3; count of bases not matched to a gene: 10. As DNA, the CDR3 is TGTGCCAGCAGTGAATCGGTGAGGCTAGCGGGGGTAACAGATACGCAGTATTTT. It specifies CASSESVRLAGVTDTQYF.

This CDR3 is CASKVSQGDTDTQYF. The DNA of the CDR3 is TGTGCCAGCAAGGTCAGCCAGGGGGACACAGATACGCAGTATTTT. The chain combines TRBV6-5 with TRBJ2-3; 7 bases map to TRBD1. The germline V gene has CDR1 MNHEY and CDR2 SVGAGI. Trimming took 7 bases from V and 2 from J; bases not matched to a gene: 9. CDR3 length: 15 residues.

The chain employs TRBV5-1 and TRBJ1-3, with D possibly matching TRBD1 (6 bases). The germline V gene has CDR1 SGHRS and CDR2 YFSETQ. There are 16 residues in the CDR3. V shed 0 bases and J shed 3 bases, with 13 bases lying between them. The CDR3 DNA is TGCGCCAGCAGCTTGGGGACAGCCACAATTGGAAACACCATATATTTT. As protein: CASSLGTATIGNTIYF.

The rearrangement links TRBV5-4 to TRBJ2-5; 8 bases are shared with TRBD2. V shed 4 bases and J 2 bases; nucleotides not matched to a gene: 7. CDR3 length: 15 residues. In germline, CDR1 is SGHNT, CDR2 YYREEE (reference sequence). The DNA of the CDR3 is TGTGCCAGCAGCCGGTCGGGGGGGGGACAAGAGACCCAGTACTTC. Translating gives CASSRSGGGQETQYF.

The CDR3 loop reads CASSQAWDSYNEQFF. Written as DNA, the CDR3 is TGCGCCAGCAGCCAAGCCTGGGACTCTTACAATGAGCAGTTCTTC. V is TRBV4-1 and J is TRBJ2-1; TRBD2 might be the D (6 bases). The germline V and J ends were trimmed by 1 base and 4 bases, with 11 bases remaining between them. The germline CDR1 and CDR2 sequences are MGHRA and YSYEKL. This CDR3 contains 15 residues.

J is TRBJ1-3 and V is TRBV5-6, with TRBD1 matching 7 bases. CDR1 and CDR2 from the germline V gene are SGHDT and YYEEEE. The trim removed 0 bases at V and 4 bases at J, leaving 10 bases unmatched. The CDR3 runs 17 residues. This CDR3 is CASSLARQGLRGNTIYF. The CDR3 DNA reads as TGTGCCAGCAGCTTGGCAAGACAGGGACTCAGGGGAAACACCATATATTTT. The full variable domain, completed using reference TRBV5-6 and TRBJ1-3, is DAGVTQSPTHLIKTRGQQVTLRCSPKSGHDTVSWYQQALGQGPQFIFQYYEEEERQRGNFPDRFSGHQFPNYSSELNVNALLLGDSALYLCASSLARQGLRGNTIYFGEGSWLTVV.

The CDR3 DNA is TGTGCCAGCAGTTACCTGGGGACAGACACTGAAGCTTTCTTT. This codes for CASSYLGTDTEAFF. V gene TRBV6-6 combines with J gene TRBJ1-1; 7 bases fit TRBD1. Germline CDR1 and CDR2: MNHNY and SVGAGI (reference sequence). The J segment lost 3 bases and the V segment lost 2 bases, leaving 3 bases of the junction unmatched. CDR3 length: 14 amino acids.

This clone appeared a few times. This rearrangement joins TRBV3-1 (or the pseudogene TRBV3-2) to TRBJ2-3; no definite D call. The V gene's germline CDR1 is LGHDT and CDR2 YNNKEL (reference sequence). CDR3 size: 11 residues. V shed 4 bases and J shed 6 bases, with 5 bases lying between them. CDR3 coding DNA: TGTGCCAGCAGCCTACAGGATACGCAGTATTTT. It codes for CASSLQDTQYF.

The chain combines TRBV27 with TRBJ2-7; 9 nucleotides agree with TRBD1. CDR3 length: 15 residues. CDR1 MNHEY and CDR2 SMNVEV come from the germline V gene (reference sequence). J was trimmed by 2 bases and V by 7 bases; bases with no gene match: 9. CDR3 amino acids: CASTQWGTGTYEQYF. For the CDR3, the DNA is TGTGCCAGCACACAATGGGGGACAGGGACCTACGAGCAGTACTTC.

The rearrangement uses TRBV18 and TRBJ2-7, with D perhaps TRBD2 (6 bases). CDR1 KGHSH and CDR2 LQKENI come from the germline V gene. V gave up 5 bases and J gave up 2 bases, with 22 bases separating them. There are 17 residues in the CDR3. DNA for the CDR3: TGTGCCAGCTCATCCCGAGCATTGGGGGGAGCTACCTACGAGCAGTACTTC. Translated: CASSSRALGGATYEQYF.

This sequence joins TRBV30 and TRBJ2-6, with a possible D match to TRBD2 (5 bases). The V gene lost 0 bases and the J gene lost 3 bases, with 9 bases spanning the gap. From germline, CDR1 is GTSNPN and CDR2 SVGIG (reference sequence). The CDR3 is 15 residues long. CDR3 amino acids: CAWSVGSGGANVLTF. In nucleotides, the CDR3 is TGTGCCTGGAGTGTTGGAAGCGGTGGGGCCAACGTCCTGACTTTC.

The chain has TRBV9 and TRBJ2-3; 9 nucleotides align to TRBD2. The germline V gene has CDR1 SGDLS and CDR2 YYNGEE. Trimming removed 4 bases from V and 3 bases from J; junction bases left unmatched: 12. CDR3 length: 17 amino acids. CDR3 DNA: TGTGCCAGCAGCCCCCGAGGGGTTAGCGGGGGAACAGATACGCAGTATTTT. It specifies CASSPRGVSGGTDTQYF.

The sample holds one count of this clone. Without the conserved terminal phenylalanine or tryptophan, this CDR3 likely stems from a read error. No DNA is shown, since the ends of the CDR3 on it are uncertain; the CDR3 is the one TCRdb lists. This sequence joins TRBV6-1 and TRBJ1-1; TRBD1 is the table's D call and was not checked against the DNA. CDR1 is MNHNS, CDR2 SASEGT, per germline. The CDR3 is 12 residues long, ends included. CDR3 amino acids: CASSETGGRGPR.

The chain joins TRBV5-1 to TRBJ2-7; tentatively, D is TRBD2 (6 bases). This CDR3 has 14 amino acids. V lost 4 bases to trimming and J lost 2 bases, with 13 bases between them. CDR1 and CDR2 from the germline V gene are SGHRS and YFSETQ. This CDR3 reads CASSPGTPAYEQYF. The CDR3 region has the DNA TGCGCCAGCAGCCCCGGGACTCCCGCCTACGAGCAGTACTTC.

The chain joins TRBV2 to TRBJ1-4, with 8 bases matching TRBD1. This CDR3 has 15 amino acids. Trimming removed 4 bases from V and 2 bases from J; junction bases left unmatched: 3. CDR1 and CDR2 (germline): SNHLY, FYNNEI. As DNA, the CDR3 is TGTGCCAGCAGTGGGACAGGGCGGACTAATGAAAAACTGTTTTTT. Translating it yields CASSGTGRTNEKLFF.

This chain links TRBV4-1 with TRBJ2-1; D might be TRBD1 (6 bases). CDR3 length equals 15 residues. The V end was cut by 0 bases, the J end by 4 bases, with 10 bases between. Germline assignment: CDR1 MGHRA and CDR2 YSYEKL. CDR3 nucleotide sequence: TGCGCCAGCAGCCAAGAGTCGGGACAATACAATGAGCAGTTCTTC. As protein: CASSQESGQYNEQFF.

The rearrangement uses TRBV3-1 (or the pseudogene TRBV3-2) and TRBJ1-4, with D uncertain. The germline V gene encodes CDR1 LGHDT and CDR2 YNNKEL (reference sequence). This CDR3 has 13 residues. V dropped 1 base and J dropped 8 bases, with 8 bases sitting between them. In DNA form, the CDR3 reads TGTGCCAGCAGCCAAGGGGGAGGAGAAAAACTGTTTTTT. Translating it yields CASSQGGGEKLFF.

V gene TRBV7-6 combines with J gene TRBJ2-2; 7 bases line up with TRBD2. This CDR3 spans 16 amino acids. The ends lost 5 bases at V and 4 bases at J; junction bases unmatched: 10. In germline, CDR1 is SGHVS, CDR2 FNYEAQ. The CDR3 DNA reads as TGTGCCAGCAGCAATCGCGCTAGCGGAACCACCGGGGAGCTGTTTTTT. Its protein is CASSNRASGTTGELFF.

This clone was observed once. The chain joins TRBV5-1 to TRBJ2-5, with D tentatively TRBD2 (7 bases). The germline gives CDR1 SGHRS, CDR2 YFSETQ. This CDR3 has 17 amino acids. V lost 1 base and J 1 base, leaving 17 bases between the germline ends. CDR3 nucleotides: TGCGCCAGCAGCTTGTTCGGGGGGACAAATCTCCAAGAGACCCAGTACTTC. It translates to CASSLFGGTNLQETQYF.

This clone has a handful of counts. This chain joins TRBV6-1 and TRBJ2-5; D is uncertain. The CDR3 covers 15 residues. Germline CDR1 and CDR2: MNHNS and SASEGT. V was shortened by 0 bases and J by 4 bases, with 12 bases between the two germline ends. CDR3 residues: CASSEARSRRETQYF. CDR3 in DNA: TGTGCCAGCAGTGAAGCCCGTTCAAGGAGAGAGACCCAGTACTTC.

The CDR3 protein is CAISESSFQGGDDEQYF. CDR3 DNA sequence: TGTGCCATCAGTGAGTCTTCGTTTCAAGGGGGCGACGACGAGCAGTACTTC. J is TRBJ2-7 and V is TRBV10-3; 7 bases match TRBD1. This CDR3 contains 17 residues. The germline V gene has CDR1 ENHRY and CDR2 SYGVKD. The V segment lost 0 bases and the J segment 5 bases; nucleotides outside the gene matches: 13.

This clone was observed a few times. The chain has TRBV7-2 and TRBJ2-1, with D maybe TRBD2 (6 bases). V shed 5 bases and J shed 10 bases, with 12 bases lying between them. This CDR3 is 12 amino acids long. Germline V gene lookup returns CDR1 SGHTA and CDR2 FQGNSA. The CDR3: CASSLQAGEQFF. Here the CDR3 DNA reads TGTGCCAGCAGCCTACAGGCGGGAGAGCAGTTCTTC.

The chain carries TRBV2 and TRBJ2-5; no definite D call. CDR1 and CDR2 (germline): SNHLY, FYNNEI. The CDR3 totals 13 residues. Between the trimmed V and J ends, which lost 7 bases and 3 bases, there was a span of 12 bases. The chain's CDR3 is CASNKPFEETQYF. DNA for the CDR3: TGTGCCAGCAATAAGCCCTTCGAAGAGACCCAGTACTTC.